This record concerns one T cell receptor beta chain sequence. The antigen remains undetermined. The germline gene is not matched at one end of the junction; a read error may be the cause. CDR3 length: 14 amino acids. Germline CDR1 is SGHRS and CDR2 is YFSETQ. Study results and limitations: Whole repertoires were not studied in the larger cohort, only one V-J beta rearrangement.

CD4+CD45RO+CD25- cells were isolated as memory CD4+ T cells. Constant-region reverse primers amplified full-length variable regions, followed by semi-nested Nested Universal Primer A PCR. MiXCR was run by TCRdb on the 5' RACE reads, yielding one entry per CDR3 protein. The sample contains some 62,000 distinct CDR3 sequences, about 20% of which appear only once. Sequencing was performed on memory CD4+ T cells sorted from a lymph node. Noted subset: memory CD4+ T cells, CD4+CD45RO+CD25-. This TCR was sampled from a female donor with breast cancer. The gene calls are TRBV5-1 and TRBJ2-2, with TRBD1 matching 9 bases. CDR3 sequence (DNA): TGCGCCAGCAGCCTAATGGGACAGGGTACGGAGCGGTTTTTT. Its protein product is CASSLMGQGTERFF.